The source of this T cell receptor (beta chain) is a study of OX40 agonist ivuxolimab in advanced cancers. Study summary: Patient treatment consisted of intravenous ivuxolimab administration every 2 weeks at 0.01 to 10 mg/kg. Findings and caveats of the study: The average count of expanded clones was higher among CD8+ T cells than among CD4+. Clones of CD4+ and CD8+ blood T cells grew by week 6 at doses of 0.1 to 3.0 mg/kg.

CDR1 is MGHRA and CDR2 is YSYEKL in the germline V gene. V was pared by 1 base and J by 2 bases, with 8 bases between. This CDR3 comprises 15 residues. About this clone: What it binds is unknown.

Autoimmune disease history or systemic immunosuppression excluded patients. Profiling relied on immunoSEQ multiplex PCR, and the TCRdb table lists in-frame clones only, not all of them. The sample has around 34,000 clones; 70% to 85% are singletons. Sequencing used CD4+ or CD8+ T cells sorted from blood, obtained in a trial of the OX40 agonist ivuxolimab. The chain joins TRBV4-1 to TRBJ2-2, with unresolved D. This clonotype was obtained from an adult with an advanced solid tumor such as melanoma, head and neck, liver or kidney cancer. CDR3 DNA: TGCGCCAGCAGCCAAGGGGCCATCAACACCGGGGAGCTGTTTTTT. Its protein is CASSQGAINTGELFF.